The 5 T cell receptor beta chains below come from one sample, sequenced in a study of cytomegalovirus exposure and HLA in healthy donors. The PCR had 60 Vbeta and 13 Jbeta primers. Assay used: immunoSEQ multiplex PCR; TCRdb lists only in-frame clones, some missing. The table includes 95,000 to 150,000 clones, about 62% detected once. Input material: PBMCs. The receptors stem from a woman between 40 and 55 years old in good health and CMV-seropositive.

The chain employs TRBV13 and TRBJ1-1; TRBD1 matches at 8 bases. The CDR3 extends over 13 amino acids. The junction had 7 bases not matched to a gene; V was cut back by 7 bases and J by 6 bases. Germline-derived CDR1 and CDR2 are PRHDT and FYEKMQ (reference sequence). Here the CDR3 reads CASTRGQGAEAFF. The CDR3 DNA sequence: TGTGCCAGCACCAGAGGACAGGGCGCTGAAGCTTTCTTT.

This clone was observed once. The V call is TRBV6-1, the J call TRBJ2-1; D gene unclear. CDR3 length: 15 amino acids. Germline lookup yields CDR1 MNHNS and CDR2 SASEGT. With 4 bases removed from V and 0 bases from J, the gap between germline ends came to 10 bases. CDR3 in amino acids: CASSVTISSYNEQFF. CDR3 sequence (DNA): TGTGCCAGCAGTGTGACAATTAGCTCCTACAATGAGCAGTTCTTC.

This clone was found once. The CDR3 bases are TGCGCCACCGCCGACTGGGAGGACGAGCAGTACTTC. Amino acid sequence: CATADWEDEQYF. V usage is TRBV10-2 and J usage is TRBJ2-7, with D possibly matching TRBD2 (6 bases). The CDR3 is 12 residues long. The germline CDR1 and CDR2 sequences are WSHSY and SAAADI. Trimming cost V 10 bases and J 5 bases, with 15 bases left between them.

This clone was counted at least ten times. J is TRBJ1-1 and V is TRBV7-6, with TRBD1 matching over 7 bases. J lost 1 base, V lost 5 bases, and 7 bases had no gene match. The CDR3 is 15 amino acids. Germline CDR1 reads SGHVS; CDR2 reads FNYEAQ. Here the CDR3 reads CASSVDRAGNTEAFF. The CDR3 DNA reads TGTGCCAGCAGCGTAGACAGGGCGGGGAACACTGAAGCTTTCTTT.

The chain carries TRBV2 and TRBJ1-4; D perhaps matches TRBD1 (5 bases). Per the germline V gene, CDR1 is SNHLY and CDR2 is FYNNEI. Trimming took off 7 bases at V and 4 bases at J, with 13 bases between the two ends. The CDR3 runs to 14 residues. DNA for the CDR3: TGTGCCAGCAAAGACGGGGGGGTTAATGAAAAACTGTTTTTT. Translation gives CASKDGGVNEKLFF.